These T cell receptor beta chains were read from a single sample in a study of Tregs in tolerant kidney transplant recipients. Measured with immunoSEQ multiplex PCR; TCRdb has only the in-frame clones, and not every one. The sample shows 20,000 to 25,000 clones, approximately 81% of them seen only once. This specimen was CD8+ T cells from blood (PBMCs), taken 6 months after the transplant. These receptors all come from a human patient who received a combined kidney and bone marrow transplant. Some T cells could come from the graft donor. Each CDR3 is given without its conserved first and last residue. Expanded clones are given a class, and other clones once, few, many or no size at all.

J: TRBJ2-3
size: -
V: TRBV7-6
CDR3: ASSRTIGLAGSTDTQY

J: TRBJ1-6
size: -
V: TRBV27
CDR3: ASSSPNSPLH

J: TRBJ1-4
size: -
V: TRBV11-2
CDR3: ASSLGGEKLF

J: TRBJ2-3
size: -
V: TRBV14
CDR3: ASSQDSRGGTDTQY

J: TRBJ2-7
size: -
V: TRBV14
CDR3: ASSHGGSYEQY

J: TRBJ2-3
size: once
V: TRBV9
CDR3: ASSAGGFTDTQY

J: TRBJ2-5
size: -
V: TRBV6-6
CDR3: ASSYGQIQETQY

J: TRBJ2-4
size: -
V: TRBV5-1
CDR3: ASSFGTDLAKNIQY

J: TRBJ1-6
size: -
V: TRBV5-8
CDR3: ASSLEDSAFYNSPLH

J: TRBJ1-5
size: few
V: TRBV6-4
CDR3: ASSEQSNQPQH

J: TRBJ2-7
size: few
V: TRBV7-8
CDR3: ASSTYRYSYEQY

J: TRBJ2-1
size: -
V: TRBV6-5
CDR3: ASSYSAGPEGEQF

J: TRBJ1-2
size: -
V: TRBV29-1
CDR3: SVWTGVNYT

J: TRBJ2-2
size: few
V: TRBV29-1
CDR3: SVEGSSANTGELF

J: TRBJ2-1
size: -
V: TRBV7-9
CDR3: ASSLFSGRFVEQF

J: TRBJ1-4
size: -
V: TRBV28
CDR3: ASSMGAEKLF

J: TRBJ2-7
size: -
V: TRBV7-6
CDR3: ASSYWTGGNEQY

J: TRBJ2-7
size: -
V: TRBV7-2
CDR3: ASSQTSGSIGSYEQY

J: TRBJ2-7
size: -
V: TRBV5-6
CDR3: ASSFGQGHSYEQY

J: TRBJ2-7
size: -
V: TRBV5-1
CDR3: ASSEGVSYEQY

J: TRBJ2-7
size: -
V: TRBV7-2
CDR3: ASSQSSGTGGYEQY

J: TRBJ1-2
size: -
V: TRBV7-3
CDR3: ASSLDNQAPHGYT

J: TRBJ2-1
size: once
V: TRBV11-2
CDR3: ASSGRAGTSYNEQF

J: TRBJ2-2
size: -
V: TRBV7-7
CDR3: ASSPTGHTGELF